This passage covers 13 T cell receptor beta chains from one sample sequenced in a study of OX40 agonist ivuxolimab in advanced cancers. Clones were sequenced by immunoSEQ multiplex PCR, and TCRdb holds only the in-frame ones, with some missing. The sample contains tens of thousands of clones, around 90% of which appear only once. The starting material was CD4+ or CD8+ T cells sorted from blood, obtained in a trial of the OX40 agonist ivuxolimab. The receptors shown here come from an adult with an advanced solid tumor such as melanoma, head and neck, liver or kidney cancer.

The J gene is TRBJ2-1, the V gene TRBV18, with 12 bases fitting TRBD2. Germline V CDR1 and CDR2: KGHSH, LQKENI. This CDR3 region has 16 residues. V dropped 2 bases and J dropped 8; count of bases not matched to a gene: 7. The DNA for the CDR3 is TGTGCCAGCTCACCAAAAGAACTAGCGGGAGGATATGAGCAGTTCTTC. It codes for CASSPKELAGGYEQFF.

In the case of this clone: Other nucleotide sequences from this sample produce the same CDR3. The chain combines TRBV7-9 with TRBJ2-7; 9 bases map to TRBD1. The CDR3 spans 14 residues. Germline loops: CDR1 SEHNR, CDR2 FQNEAQ (reference sequence). Trimming cost V 5 bases and J 3 bases; bases outside gene matches: 5. Here the CDR3 DNA reads TGTGCCAGCAGCCCCCGGGACAGGGACTACGAGCAGTACTTC. Protein: CASSPRDRDYEQYF.

This sequence joins TRBV27 and TRBJ1-1, with D unresolved. Germline V gene lookup returns CDR1 MNHEY and CDR2 SMNVEV (reference sequence). There are 13 residues in the CDR3. Deletions cut 4 bases from V and 3 bases from J, with 9 bases between. CDR3 sequence reads: CASSSRGDTEAFF. DNA of the CDR3: TGTGCCAGCAGTTCCCGCGGGGACACTGAAGCTTTCTTT.

The rearrangement links TRBV7-2 to TRBJ2-7; 10 bases align to TRBD1. Germline V lookup: CDR1 SGHTA, CDR2 FQGNSA. The CDR3 consists of 16 residues. V lost 5 bases and J lost 2; bases outside the gene matches: 9. The CDR3 loop is CASSPGRGTGAYEQYF. As DNA, the CDR3 is TGTGCCAGCAGCCCTGGGCGGGGGACAGGGGCCTACGAGCAGTACTTC.

The chain joins TRBV5-4 to TRBJ2-5, with TRBD2 matching 9 bases. The CDR3 spans 15 residues. V lost 4 bases and J lost 2; bases outside the gene matches: 6. Germline values: CDR1 SGHNT, CDR2 YYREEE (reference sequence). The CDR3 sequence: CASSQVTSGQETQYF. CDR3 nucleotides: TGTGCCAGCAGCCAAGTGACTAGCGGTCAAGAGACCCAGTACTTC.

This chain connects TRBV28 to TRBJ2-7, with a tentative D call TRBD1 (6 bases). V was clipped by 5 bases and J by 0 bases, with 14 bases between them. CDR3 length: 15 amino acids. CDR1 is MDHEN, CDR2 SYDVKM, per germline. For the CDR3, the DNA is TGTGCCAGCAGTCCCCCCGACAGGAGCTCCTACGAGCAGTACTTC. Its protein product is CASSPPDRSSYEQYF.

The J gene is TRBJ2-7, the V gene TRBV5-4; TRBD1 aligns across 7 bases. The CDR3 totals 15 residues. V was pared by 2 bases and J by 2 bases, with 7 bases of the junction left unmatched. Germline lookup yields CDR1 SGHNT and CDR2 YYREEE (reference sequence). Here the CDR3 DNA reads TGTGCCAGCAGCTTTGGGCCCGGGACAGCCTACGAGCAGTACTTC. Translating it yields CASSFGPGTAYEQYF.

The chain combines TRBV5-4 with TRBJ2-1; D ambiguous. Trimming shortened V by 0 bases and J by 2 bases, and 9 bases separated the two germline ends. The CDR3 spans 15 residues. CDR1 SGHNT and CDR2 YYREEE come from the germline V gene (reference sequence). CDR3 sequence reads: CASSLEGVTYNEQFF. The CDR3 DNA is TGTGCCAGCAGCTTGGAGGGCGTGACCTACAATGAGCAGTTCTTC.

This chain connects TRBV4-1 to TRBJ2-3; TRBD2 aligns across 7 bases. The germline V gene encodes CDR1 MGHRA and CDR2 YSYEKL. The V segment lost 0 bases and the J segment 2 bases; nucleotides outside the gene matches: 8. This CDR3 contains 17 residues. This CDR3 reads CASSQESAGVITDTQYF. CDR3 nucleotides: TGCGCCAGCAGCCAAGAGTCGGCGGGAGTCATCACAGATACGCAGTATTTT.

V usage is TRBV6-1 and J usage is TRBJ1-6; a weak D match, TRBD1 (6 bases). Between the trimmed V and J ends, which lost 2 bases and 10 bases, there was a span of 12 bases. CDR3 length equals 14 residues. Per the germline V gene, CDR1 is MNHNS and CDR2 is SASEGT. Here the CDR3 DNA reads TGTGCCAGCAGTGAAAGGAGGGGGGAATCACCCCTCCACTTT. Protein product: CASSERRGESPLHF.

The V and J genes are TRBV5-1 and TRBJ1-3; TRBD1 might be the D (5 bases). Trimming removed 1 base from V and 4 bases from J, with 12 bases in between. The CDR3 is made up of 15 amino acids. Germline V CDR1 and CDR2: SGHRS, YFSETQ. The CDR3 loop reads CASSLYSGDGNTIYF. CDR3 bases: TGCGCCAGCAGCTTGTATTCCGGGGACGGAAACACCATATATTTT.

This sequence joins TRBV5-4 and TRBJ2-1; 7 bases are a match to TRBD1. The germline gives CDR1 SGHNT, CDR2 YYREEE (reference sequence). V lost 2 bases to trimming and J lost 3 bases; unmatched junction nucleotides: 5. The CDR3 totals 15 residues. The CDR3 coding sequence is TGTGCCAGCAGCTTACCCGGACAGGTCTACAATGAGCAGTTCTTC. It codes for CASSLPGQVYNEQFF.

The rearrangement joins TRBV18 to TRBJ1-5, with TRBD1 matching 10 bases. J was trimmed by 6 bases and V by 5 bases; bases with no gene match: 13. Germline CDR1 KGHSH, CDR2 LQKENI. The CDR3 is 17 amino acids. The CDR3, as DNA: TGTGCCAGCTCAGACCGACAGGGGGCTCTTGGCTCTCAGCCCCAGCATTTT. Residues: CASSDRQGALGSQPQHF. The whole variable domain, remainder taken from reference TRBV18 and TRBJ1-5, is NAGVMQNPRHLVRRRGQEARLRCSPMKGHSHVYWYRQLPEEGLKFMVYLQKENIIDESGMPKERFSAEFPKEGPSILRIQQVVRGDSAAYFCASSDRQGALGSQPQHFGDGTRLSIL.